These 24 T cell receptor beta chains share one sample of origin, sequenced in a study of response to subunit inactivated influenza vaccine. In TCRdb, the RT-PCR reads were re-called with MiXCR into one record per CDR3 protein. This table holds 500,000 to 600,000 distinct CDR3 sequences, about 15% found once. Sequences were derived from PBMCs from blood, sampled about 12 days after vaccination. The receptor source for this set is a man aged 45-65 years who received an inactivated influenza vaccine.

In its sample, this clonotype was seen many times. The V and J genes are TRBV29-1 and TRBJ1-5, with D possibly TRBD1 on 5 matching bases. The CDR3 runs 13 residues. The germline V gene has CDR1 SQVTM and CDR2 ANQGSEA. The V gene lost 6 bases and the J gene lost 6 bases, with 15 bases spanning the gap. The CDR3 loop is CSVNTGVGQPQHF. CDR3 bases: TGCAGCGTCAATACGGGGGTGGGTCAGCCCCAGCATTTT.

This clonotype appeared a few times. V and J are TRBV25-1 and TRBJ1-6; TRBD1 is a possible D gene (5 bases). CDR1 and CDR2 (germline): MGHDK, SYGVNS. The CDR3 is 15 residues long. The V and J ends lost 4 bases and 3 bases respectively, with 10 bases between them. The CDR3 DNA reads TGTGCCAGCAGTGTCAGGGAGGTCTATAATTCACCCCTCCACTTT. Its protein product is CASSVREVYNSPLHF.

V gene TRBV20-1 combines with J gene TRBJ1-2; 8 nucleotides match TRBD1. V shed 4 bases, J shed 1 base, and the junction held 2 bases outside the gene matches. The CDR3 spans 13 residues. Germline-derived CDR1 and CDR2 are DFQATT and SNEGSKA (reference sequence). CDR3 residues: CSAKDRDNYGYTF. CDR3 DNA sequence: TGCAGTGCTAAGGACAGGGATAACTATGGCTACACCTTC.

This clonotype came up a few times. The chain employs TRBV2 and TRBJ2-1, with D uncertain. Trimming left V 0 bases short and J 8 bases short, with 5 bases between. Germline CDR1 and CDR2: SNHLY and FYNNEI. This CDR3 region has 12 residues. The CDR3 region has the DNA TGTGCCAGCAGTGAAGCTGCAGATGAGCAGTTCTTC. It codes for CASSEAADEQFF.

The table lists this clonotype with many counts. The chain recombines TRBV18 with TRBJ1-4; D unresolved. The V end lost 4 bases, the J end lost 4 bases, and 10 bases lay between the germline ends. This CDR3 region has 14 residues. CDR1 is KGHSH, CDR2 LQKENI, per germline. The CDR3 region has the DNA TGTGCCAGCTCACTGCGGACGAGTAATGAAAAACTGTTTTTT. Translating gives CASSLRTSNEKLFF. Together with reference TRBV18 and TRBJ1-4, the CDR3 gives the full variable domain: NAGVMQNPRHLVRRRGQEARLRCSPMKGHSHVYWYRQLPEEGLKFMVYLQKENIIDESGMPKERFSAEFPKEGPSILRIQQVVRGDSAAYFCASSLRTSNEKLFFGSGTQLSVL.

J is TRBJ2-5 and V is TRBV20-1; 9 nucleotides line up with TRBD1. Germline assignment: CDR1 DFQATT and CDR2 SNEGSKA (reference sequence). V lost 7 bases to trimming and J lost 6 bases; unmatched junction nucleotides: 6. The CDR3 totals 12 residues. As DNA, the CDR3 is TGCAGTGTCAAGACAGGGGGGCAGACCCAGTACTTC. This gives the protein CSVKTGGQTQYF.

This clonotype was seen more than once but under ten times. V gene TRBV9 combines with J gene TRBJ2-7, with TRBD2 as a possible D gene (5 bases). CDR1 and CDR2 (germline): SGDLS, YYNGEE. V was shortened by 5 bases and J by 1 base, with 10 bases between the two germline ends. There are 13 residues in the CDR3. This CDR3 is CASSVTGSYEQYF. In DNA form, the CDR3 reads TGTGCCAGCAGTGTTACGGGGTCCTACGAGCAGTACTTC.

V and J are TRBV30 and TRBJ2-1; TRBD1 matches 8 bases. V lost 4 bases to trimming and J lost 4 bases; unmatched junction nucleotides: 6. This CDR3 contains 14 residues. Germline V gives CDR1 GTSNPN, CDR2 SVGIG (reference sequence). This chain's CDR3 is CAWKPGQVYNEQFF. In nucleotides, the CDR3 is TGTGCCTGGAAGCCGGGACAGGTGTACAATGAGCAGTTCTTC.

This clonotype was counted only a few times. The chain joins TRBV10-3 to TRBJ2-1, with TRBD2 identical over 12 bases. Germline V gene sequence: CDR1 ENHRY, CDR2 SYGVKD. V trimming: 3 bases; J trimming: 8 bases; junction bases outside the gene matches: 5. This CDR3 comprises 15 residues. Written as DNA, the CDR3 is TGTGCCATCAGTGATCTAGCGGGAGGGAATGATGAGCAGTTCTTC. Protein sequence: CAISDLAGGNDEQFF.

This clonotype was observed a handful of times. The CDR3 region has the DNA TGTGCCAGTCGGACAGGCGGTGACACCGGGGAGCTGTTTTTT. Translation: CASRTGGDTGELFF. V gene TRBV12-3 or TRBV12-4 combines with J gene TRBJ2-2; 7 bases agree with TRBD1. CDR3 size: 14 residues. V shed 9 bases and J 3 bases; nucleotides not matched to a gene: 7.

The J gene is TRBJ1-1, the V gene TRBV12-3 or TRBV12-4; D unresolved. CDR3 length equals 15 residues. The V end lost 5 bases, the J end lost 5 bases, and 18 bases lay between the germline ends. The CDR3 sequence: CASSPLRVGRTEAFF. The CDR3 nucleotides are TGTGCCAGCAGTCCCCTCCGGGTAGGAAGGACTGAAGCTTTCTTT.

There are many counts of this clonotype. The rearrangement joins TRBV4-1 to TRBJ2-7; weak D call: TRBD1 (6 bases). The CDR3 length is 14 residues. V was trimmed by 2 bases and J by 2 bases, leaving 10 bases between them. Germline CDR1 reads MGHRA; CDR2 reads YSYEKL. The CDR3 loop is CASSQKTGTYEQYF. CDR3 DNA: TGCGCCAGCAGCCAAAAAACAGGGACCTACGAGCAGTACTTC.

In its sample, this clonotype was seen a few times. V usage is TRBV20-1 and J usage is TRBJ2-7; the D gene is possibly TRBD1 (5 bases). CDR3 length: 12 amino acids. Germline V gene lookup returns CDR1 DFQATT and CDR2 SNEGSKA (reference sequence). The germline V and J ends were trimmed by 7 bases and 2 bases, with 12 bases remaining between them. The DNA for the CDR3 is TGCAGTGTAGGACATCCGGCCTACGAGCAGTACTTC. Translating gives CSVGHPAYEQYF.

The table lists this clonotype with a few counts. The CDR3 nucleotides read TGTGCCAGCAGCCCAACCTCTAGCCTCAGTCTGGATACGCAGTATTTT. Translating it yields CASSPTSSLSLDTQYF. The V and J genes are TRBV7-9 and TRBJ2-3; possible D gene TRBD2, 5 bases. Germline V gene data show CDR1 as SEHNR and CDR2 as FQNEAQ (reference sequence). V lost 5 bases and J 6 bases, leaving 21 bases between the germline ends. CDR3 length: 16 residues.

Many counts were recorded for this clonotype. This sequence joins TRBV5-5 and TRBJ1-4, with unresolved D. CDR3 length equals 15 residues. The germline gives CDR1 SGHKS, CDR2 YYEKEE (reference sequence). The V end was cut by 3 bases, the J end by 8 bases, with 17 bases between. CDR3 in amino acids: CASSSASRTAEKLFF. CDR3 sequence (DNA): TGTGCCAGCAGCTCAGCTTCGAGGACGGCCGAAAAACTGTTTTTT.

This chain links TRBV20-1 with TRBJ2-7; 8 nucleotides line up with TRBD2. The CDR3 extends over 14 amino acids. J gave up 1 base and V 6 bases, and 8 bases lay outside the gene matches. Germline V lookup: CDR1 DFQATT, CDR2 SNEGSKA (reference sequence). DNA for the CDR3: TGCAGTGCAGACCCCGGGACTAGTTCCTACGAGCAGTACTTC. Amino acids: CSADPGTSSYEQYF.

This clonotype has a handful of counts. V and J are TRBV7-2 and TRBJ2-3; 7 nucleotides line up with TRBD2. The ends lost 1 base at V and 5 bases at J; junction bases unmatched: 12. Germline CDR1 reads SGHTA; CDR2 reads FQGNSA. The CDR3 spans 17 residues. The CDR3 loop reads CASSLVGPGTIGDTQYF. CDR3 bases: TGTGCCAGCAGCTTAGTGGGCCCCGGGACTATTGGAGATACGCAGTATTTT.

The genes are TRBV5-1 and TRBJ2-5; 11 bases match TRBD2. J was trimmed by 1 base and V by 8 bases; bases with no gene match: 1. This CDR3 spans 13 amino acids. The germline V gene encodes CDR1 SGHRS and CDR2 YFSETQ. CDR3 in DNA: TGCGCCAGTACTAGCGGGAGCCAAGAGACCCAGTACTTC. It yields the protein CASTSGSQETQYF.

This clonotype was observed a handful of times. The chain links TRBV5-1 to TRBJ2-5; D uncertain. Germline V lookup: CDR1 SGHRS, CDR2 YFSETQ. The CDR3 consists of 14 residues. The V end was cut by 4 bases, the J end by 0 bases, with 10 bases between. CDR3 residues: CASSRDGYQETQYF. CDR3 nucleotide sequence: TGCGCCAGCAGCCGAGACGGATACCAAGAGACCCAGTACTTC. Variable domain in full (rest from reference TRBV5-1 and TRBJ2-5): KAGVTQTPRYLIKTRGQQVTLSCSPISGHRSVSWYQQTPGQGLQFLFEYFSETQRNKGNFPGRFSGRQFSNSRSEMNVSTLELGDSALYLCASSRDGYQETQYFGPGTRLLVL.

A few counts support this clonotype. This chain uses TRBV7-8 with TRBJ1-5; TRBD1 matches at 10 bases. V trimming: 5 bases; J trimming: 0 bases; junction bases outside the gene matches: 10. Germline values: CDR1 SGHVS, CDR2 FQNEAQ. This CDR3 region has 18 residues. The CDR3 protein is CASSTRDRGEYSNQPQHF. In DNA, the CDR3 is TGTGCCAGCAGCACCCGGGACAGGGGAGAATATAGCAATCAGCCCCAGCATTTT. The full variable domain, its missing parts supplied by reference TRBV7-8 and TRBJ1-5, is GAGVSQSPRYKVAKRGQDVALRCDPISGHVSLFWYQQALGQGPEFLTYFQNEAQLDKSGLPSDRFFAERPEGSVSTLKIQRTQQEDSAVYLCASSTRDRGEYSNQPQHFGDGTRLSIL.

This chain uses TRBV29-1 with TRBJ2-7; TRBD1 agrees at 9 bases. CDR1 and CDR2 (germline): SQVTM, ANQGSEA. The junction had 9 bases not matched to a gene; V was cut back by 5 bases and J by 7 bases. The CDR3 loop spans 13 amino acids. The CDR3 sequence: CSVHGTGSGEQYF. The CDR3 region has the DNA TGCAGCGTTCATGGGACAGGGTCTGGGGAGCAGTACTTC.

As for this clonotype: A read error is possible here, since a much larger clone lies one base away. The gene calls are TRBV5-5 and TRBJ2-3; TRBD2 matches 8 bases. This CDR3 region has 17 residues. CDR1 and CDR2 from the germline V gene are SGHKS and YYEKEE (reference sequence). With 2 bases clipped from V and 3 bases from J, the junction kept 11 bases outside the gene matches. For the CDR3, the DNA is TGTGCCAGCAGCTTACGCCCCGGGGGACTAGTGACAGATACGCAGTATTTT. Encoded protein: CASSLRPGGLVTDTQYF.

The rearrangement uses TRBV27 and TRBJ2-3; no reliable D call. Germline CDR1 reads MNHEY; CDR2 reads SMNVEV (reference sequence). V was shortened by 2 bases and J by 0 bases, with 21 bases between the two germline ends. This CDR3 comprises 19 residues. For the CDR3, the DNA is TGTGCCAGCAGTTTAGACCCTATCCTCAAACGTGGAAGCACAGATACGCAGTATTTT. This translates into CASSLDPILKRGSTDTQYF.

This chain connects TRBV6-1 to TRBJ2-1; tentatively, D is TRBD1 (5 bases). Germline assignment: CDR1 MNHNS and CDR2 SASEGT. V lost 8 bases and J 5 bases, leaving 19 bases between the germline ends. This CDR3 comprises 15 residues. The CDR3 reads CASLGATLDDNEQFF. DNA for the CDR3: TGTGCCAGCCTTGGGGCTACCCTAGACGACAATGAGCAGTTCTTC.